What follows is one TCR beta chain and its context. No antigen is known for it. Constant-segment primers served in 5'RACE that generated TCR alpha and TCR beta cDNA libraries bearing sample barcodes and UMIs. TCRdb redid the calling of the 5' RACE reads with MiXCR, one entry per CDR3 protein. The table lists 35,000 to 45,000 distinct CDR3 sequences, about 6.3% of them singletons. CDR3 length: 14 residues. From germline, CDR1 is SGHTA and CDR2 FQGNSA. V shed 1 base and J shed 5 bases, with 11 bases lying between them. The data originate from a study of T-cell memory formation after mild COVID-19. The wider study: Clusters were largely donor specific.

Study-wide findings and caveats: Within pre-infection memory, some responding clones were found, suggesting cross-reactive memory joined. Second-wave clones with a day 37 peak had unconfirmed SARS-CoV-2 specificity.

What was sequenced was PBMCs or a T cell subset sorted from them (not recorded which). The sequence was obtained from an adult who had mild COVID-19 (a few samples of this study predate the infection). Cell type and time point are not known. The V call is TRBV7-2, the J call TRBJ1-1; D is perhaps TRBD1 (6 bases). CDR3 sequence reads: CASSLVTGLTEAFF. The CDR3 DNA sequence: TGTGCCAGCAGCTTAGTCACAGGGCTTACTGAAGCTTTCTTT.